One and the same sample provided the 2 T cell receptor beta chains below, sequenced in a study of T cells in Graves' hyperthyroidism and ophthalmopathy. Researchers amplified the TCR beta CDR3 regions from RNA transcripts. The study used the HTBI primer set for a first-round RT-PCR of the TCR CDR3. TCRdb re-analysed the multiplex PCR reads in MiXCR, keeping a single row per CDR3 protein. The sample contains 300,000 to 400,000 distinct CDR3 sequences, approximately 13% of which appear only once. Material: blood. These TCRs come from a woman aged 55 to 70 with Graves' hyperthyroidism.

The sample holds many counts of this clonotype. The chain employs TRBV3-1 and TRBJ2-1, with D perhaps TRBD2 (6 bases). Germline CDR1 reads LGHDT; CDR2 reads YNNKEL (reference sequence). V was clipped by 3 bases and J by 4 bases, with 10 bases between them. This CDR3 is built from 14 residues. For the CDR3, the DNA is TGTGCCAGCAGCCAGGACTACTTGTACAATGAGCAGTTCTTC. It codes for CASSQDYLYNEQFF.

The CDR3 loop reads CASSLHRDTEAFF. Written as DNA, the CDR3 is TGTGCCAGCTCCCTCCACAGGGATACTGAAGCTTTCTTT. The J gene is TRBJ1-1, the V gene TRBV18, with D possibly being TRBD1 (6 bases). Germline assignment: CDR1 KGHSH and CDR2 LQKENI. This CDR3 is built from 13 residues. Trimming cost V 6 bases and J 5 bases, with 13 bases left between them.